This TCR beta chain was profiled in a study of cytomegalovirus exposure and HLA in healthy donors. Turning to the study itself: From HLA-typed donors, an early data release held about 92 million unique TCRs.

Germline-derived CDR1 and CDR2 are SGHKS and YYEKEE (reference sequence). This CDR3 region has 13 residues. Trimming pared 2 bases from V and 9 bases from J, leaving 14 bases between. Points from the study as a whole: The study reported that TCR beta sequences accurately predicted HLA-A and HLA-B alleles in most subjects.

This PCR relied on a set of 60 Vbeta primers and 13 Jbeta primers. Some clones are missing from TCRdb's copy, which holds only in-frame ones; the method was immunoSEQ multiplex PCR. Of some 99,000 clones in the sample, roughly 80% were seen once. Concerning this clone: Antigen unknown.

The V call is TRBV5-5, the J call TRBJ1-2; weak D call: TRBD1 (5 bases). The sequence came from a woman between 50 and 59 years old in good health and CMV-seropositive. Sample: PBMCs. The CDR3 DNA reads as TGTGCCAGCAGCTTTGGAAGGACGGACAGCTACACCTTC. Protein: CASSFGRTDSYTF.